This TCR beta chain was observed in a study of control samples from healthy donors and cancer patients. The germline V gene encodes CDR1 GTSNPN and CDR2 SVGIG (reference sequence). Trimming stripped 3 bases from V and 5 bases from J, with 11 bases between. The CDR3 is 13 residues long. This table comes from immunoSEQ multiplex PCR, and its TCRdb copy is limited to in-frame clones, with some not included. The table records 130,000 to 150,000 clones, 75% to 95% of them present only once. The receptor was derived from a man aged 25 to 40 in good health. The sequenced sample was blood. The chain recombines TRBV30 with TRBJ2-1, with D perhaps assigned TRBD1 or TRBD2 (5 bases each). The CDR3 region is CAWSPGANNEQFF. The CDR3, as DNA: TGTGCCTGGAGCCCCGGGGCCAACAATGAGCAGTTCTTC.